The clone carrying this T cell receptor (beta chain) was seen more than once but under ten times. V gave up 1 base and J gave up 6 bases, with 18 bases separating them. The CDR3 contains 17 residues. Per germline, CDR1 MNHEY and CDR2 SMNVEV (reference sequence). TCRdb redid the calling of the RACE reads with MiXCR, one entry per CDR3 protein. The sample records roughly 380,000 distinct CDR3 sequences, around 6% being singletons. This sample stems from a study of human T cells and chemical hapten exposure. At the level of the study: Per-sample TCR yield variability stemmed mainly from small pooled library volume differences.

Time point denoted: patch test 2, 6 weeks after DPC sensitization. Treatment meaning: therapeutic diphenylcyclopropenone sensitization with weekly scalp DPC. Total RNA was extracted from unfractionated whole blood. The clonotype originates from a woman aged 18 to 35 with alopecia areata. Some clones in this sample may be carry-over from other donors' samples. The chain employs TRBV27 and TRBJ2-2; possible D gene TRBD1, 6 bases. This sample comprised whole blood, obtained in connection with sensitization to the hapten diphenylcyclopropenone (DPC). The CDR3 spells CASSLYPPRQAPGELFF. The CDR3 bases are TGTGCCAGCAGTTTATATCCCCCGCGACAGGCCCCCGGGGAGCTGTTTTTT.